Included here is one T cell receptor (beta chain) sequence, with context. The sample comes from a study of blood T cell repertoires in COVID-19. Authors' data handling: Scientists estimated how many nucleated cells there were by amplifying reference gene primers. Profiling relied on immunoSEQ multiplex PCR, and the TCRdb table lists in-frame clones only, not all of them. V, J and clone size derive from that table, while D and trimming were established from the DNA sequence. This table has about 170,000 clones, 90% appearing once. V lost 6 bases, J lost 11 bases, and 10 bases stayed unmatched. Germline V gives CDR1 MNHEY, CDR2 SVGAGI. The CDR3 sequence is 13 residues long.

The chain combines TRBV6-5 with TRBJ1-1; 9 bases are shared with TRBD1. Sequencing input: peripheral blood. The clonotype comes from a man between 50 and 59 years old with acute or convalescent COVID-19. The CDR3 DNA follows: TGTGCCAGCAGAAGGGGACAGGGTAATGAGGCTTTCTTT. Its protein is CASRRGQGNEAFF.